Below, 32 T cell receptor beta chains from the same sample are listed, as sequenced in a study of control samples from healthy donors and cancer patients. The method was immunoSEQ multiplex PCR; TCRdb's version includes in-frame clones alone and lacks a portion of them. Of more than 75,000 clones in the sample, roughly 80% were seen once. Sequencing was performed on PBMCs. All receptors derive from an older man with lung cancer.

The chain combines TRBV2 with TRBJ2-7; tentatively, D is TRBD2 (7 bases). The CDR3 contains 15 residues. The V gene's germline CDR1 is SNHLY and CDR2 FYNNEI. V was clipped by 8 bases and J by 2 bases, with 19 bases between them. The CDR3 here is CASSRLKGGPYEQYF. The CDR3 region has the DNA TGTGCCAGCTCGCGGCTGAAGGGGGGGCCCTACGAGCAGTACTTC.

V gene TRBV6-5 combines with J gene TRBJ1-5, with D perhaps TRBD1 (5 bases). This CDR3 contains 15 residues. Germline CDR1 and CDR2: MNHEY and SVGAGI. With 5 bases removed from V and 7 bases from J, the gap between germline ends came to 18 bases. CDR3 residues: CASSPGTFAAQPQHF. Written as DNA, the CDR3 is TGTGCCAGCAGTCCCGGGACCTTCGCAGCGCAGCCCCAGCATTTT.

This clone has just one count. V is TRBV29-1 and J is TRBJ2-7, with D hard to call. The V end was cut by 4 bases, the J end by 0 bases, with 16 bases between. The CDR3 is 15 residues long. CDR1 is SQVTM, CDR2 ANQGSEA, per germline. The CDR3 DNA reads as TGCAGCGTTGGGGGTTCGACCACCTCCTCCTACGAGCAGTACTTC. This translates into CSVGGSTTSSYEQYF.

This clone was detected a few times. This chain links TRBV5-4 with TRBJ2-6; D gene ambiguous. V was cut by 1 base and J by 1 base, with 6 bases left in between. Germline V CDR1 and CDR2: SGHNT, YYREEE (reference sequence). The CDR3 contains 15 residues. The CDR3 loop reads CASSLSVSGANVLTF. The CDR3 DNA reads as TGTGCCAGCAGCTTGTCCGTGTCTGGGGCCAACGTCCTGACTTTC.

In its sample, this clone was seen once. The rearrangement uses TRBV5-5 and TRBJ2-7; 13 bases fit TRBD2. The germline V gene has CDR1 SGHKS and CDR2 YYEKEE (reference sequence). The CDR3 is made up of 16 amino acids. The ends lost 5 bases at V and 0 bases at J; junction bases unmatched: 5. CDR3 sequence reads: CASSMTSGGHSYEQYF. The CDR3 nucleotides read TGTGCCAGCAGTATGACTAGCGGGGGGCACTCCTACGAGCAGTACTTC.

The rearrangement joins TRBV30 to TRBJ1-3, with 9 positions matching TRBD1. This CDR3 has 15 residues. Germline V gene lookup returns CDR1 GTSNPN and CDR2 SVGIG (reference sequence). Trimming at V came to 5 bases and at J to 0 bases, leaving 5 bases not matched to a gene. CDR3 loop: CAWLGTGISGNTIYF. CDR3 sequence (DNA): TGTGCCTGGTTGGGGACAGGGATCTCTGGAAACACCATATATTTT.

The sample holds one count of this clone. CDR3 DNA: TGTGCCAGCAATAGCGGCCCCTACAATGAGCAGTTCTTC. The encoded protein is CASNSGPYNEQFF. The rearrangement joins TRBV2 to TRBJ2-1, with a possible D match to TRBD2 (6 bases). The length of the CDR3 is 13 residues. Trimming took off 7 bases at V and 2 bases at J, with 9 bases between the two ends. CDR1 is SNHLY, CDR2 FYNNEI, per germline. The whole variable domain, filled in from reference TRBV2 and TRBJ2-1, reads EPEVTQTPSHQVTQMGQEVILRCVPISNHLYFYWYRQILGQKVEFLVSFYNNEISEKSEIFDDQFSVERPDGSNFTLKIRSTKLEDSAMYFCASNSGPYNEQFFGPGTRLTVL.

V and J are TRBV29-1 and TRBJ2-5; D may be TRBD1 (5 bases). Germline V gene sequence: CDR1 SQVTM, CDR2 ANQGSEA. The V and J ends lost 4 bases and 2 bases respectively, with 8 bases between them. The CDR3 is 12 residues long. The CDR3 reads CSVVRDQETQYF. The DNA for the CDR3 is TGCAGCGTTGTCAGGGATCAAGAGACCCAGTACTTC.

The J gene is TRBJ1-4, the V gene TRBV6-6; D uncertain. Germline loops: CDR1 MNHNY, CDR2 SVGAGI (reference sequence). This CDR3 region has 16 residues. Trimming removed 5 bases at V and 3 bases at J, with 16 bases between. The CDR3: CASSGVVGLANEKLFF. The CDR3 DNA reads TGTGCCAGCAGTGGGGTTGTTGGATTGGCTAATGAAAAACTGTTTTTT.

This clone was counted ten times or more. The chain couples TRBV6-2 or TRBV6-3 to TRBJ2-7; 8 bases fit TRBD1. The J segment lost 1 base and the V segment lost 5 bases, leaving 10 bases of the junction unmatched. The CDR3 loop spans 16 amino acids. Germline V gives CDR1 MNHEY, CDR2 SVGEGT. The CDR3 protein is CASSRKTGGLSYEQYF. The CDR3 DNA sequence: TGTGCCAGCAGTCGCAAAACAGGGGGGCTATCCTACGAGCAGTACTTC.

This clone was counted only a few times. The chain recombines TRBV19 with TRBJ1-1; D is uncertain. The ends were cut back, 7 bases at V and 1 base at J, with 7 bases in the middle. The CDR3 contains 12 residues. Germline V gene lookup returns CDR1 LNHDA and CDR2 SQIVND (reference sequence). Here the CDR3 DNA reads TGTGCCAGTAAGCCAGGGAACACTGAAGCTTTCTTT. Its translation is CASKPGNTEAFF.

The V and J genes are TRBV5-1 and TRBJ1-3, with D unclear. V was trimmed by 1 base and J by 0 bases, leaving 8 bases between them. Germline CDR1 and CDR2: SGHRS and YFSETQ. The CDR3 covers 15 residues. CDR3 loop: CASSLRVGSGNTIYF. DNA of the CDR3: TGCGCCAGCAGCTTGAGGGTTGGCTCTGGAAACACCATATATTTT.

V gene TRBV30 combines with J gene TRBJ2-5; TRBD1 aligns across 11 bases. The V and J ends lost 3 bases and 5 bases, in that order; junction bases with no gene match: 8. In germline, CDR1 is GTSNPN, CDR2 SVGIG (reference sequence). This CDR3 region has 15 residues. CDR3 sequence reads: CAWREGQGAGETQYF. The CDR3 DNA reads TGTGCCTGGAGAGAAGGACAGGGGGCAGGGGAGACCCAGTACTTC.

V gene TRBV6-5 combines with J gene TRBJ1-5; 8 bases are shared with TRBD1. Germline V gives CDR1 MNHEY, CDR2 SVGAGI. V lost 2 bases to trimming and J lost 2 bases; unmatched junction nucleotides: 2. The CDR3 length is 15 residues. The CDR3 here is CASSYGTGRNQPQHF. The DNA for the CDR3 is TGTGCCAGCAGTTACGGGACAGGACGCAATCAGCCCCAGCATTTT.

V and J are TRBV7-9 and TRBJ1-3, with D possibly being TRBD1 (5 bases). The V gene's germline CDR1 is SEHNR and CDR2 FQNEAQ (reference sequence). Trimming took 1 base from V and 4 from J, leaving 20 bases between them. CDR3 size: 18 residues. For the CDR3, the DNA is TGTGCCAGCAGCTTAGGGCCGGGACCCGGGAGTTCGGGAAACACCATATATTTT. Amino acids: CASSLGPGPGSSGNTIYF. Together with reference TRBV7-9 and TRBJ1-3, the CDR3 gives the full variable domain: DTGVSQNPRHKITKRGQNVTFRCDPISEHNRLYWYRQTLGQGPEFLTYFQNEAQLEKSRLLSDRFSAERPKGSFSTLEIQRTEQGDSAMYLCASSLGPGPGSSGNTIYFGEGSWLTVV.

This clone was observed once. This chain links TRBV15 with TRBJ1-6; D gene uncertain. The CDR3 extends over 14 amino acids. Germline V gene data show CDR1 as LNHNV and CDR2 as YYDKDF (reference sequence). The V end was cut by 2 bases, the J end by 7 bases, with 9 bases between. The DNA of the CDR3 is TGTGCCACCAGCAGACCTGGGATCAATTCACCCCTCCACTTT. It is translated as CATSRPGINSPLHF. The full variable domain, rest sourced from reference TRBV15 and TRBJ1-6, is DAMVIQNPRYQVTQFGKPVTLSCSQTLNHNVMYWYQQKSSQAPKLLFHYYDKDFNNEADTPDNFQSRRPNTSFCFLDIRSPGLGDTAMYLCATSRPGINSPLHFGNGTRLTVT.

The chain joins TRBV6-6 to TRBJ1-2; D is ambiguous. The germline CDR1 and CDR2 sequences are MNHNY and SVGAGI (reference sequence). Trimming stripped 3 bases from V and 2 bases from J, with 7 bases between. The CDR3 runs to 13 residues. Here the CDR3 reads CASSYQPNYGYTF. The CDR3, as DNA: TGTGCCAGCAGTTATCAACCGAACTATGGCTACACCTTC.

The chain has TRBV6-2 or TRBV6-3 and TRBJ1-4; D gene unclear. V lost 5 bases and J 7 bases, leaving 20 bases between the germline ends. There are 16 residues in the CDR3. The germline gives CDR1 MNHEY, CDR2 SVGEGT. Here the CDR3 reads CASSNNAVPGSEKLFF. The CDR3 DNA is TGTGCCAGCAGTAATAACGCTGTTCCTGGGAGTGAAAAACTGTTTTTT.

This clone was counted a single time. The rearrangement uses TRBV5-1 and TRBJ1-2; no clear D. From germline, CDR1 is SGHRS and CDR2 YFSETQ. Trimming removed 3 bases at V and 10 bases at J, with 16 bases between. CDR3 length: 13 residues. The CDR3 is CASSSLVSQVYTF. CDR3 bases: TGCGCCAGCAGCTCCCTAGTCAGCCAGGTCTACACCTTC. The complete variable domain, with remaining parts taken from reference TRBV5-1 and TRBJ1-2, reads KAGVTQTPRYLIKTRGQQVTLSCSPISGHRSVSWYQQTPGQGLQFLFEYFSETQRNKGNFPGRFSGRQFSNSRSEMNVSTLELGDSALYLCASSSLVSQVYTFGSGTRLTVV.

The chain recombines TRBV20-1 with TRBJ1-2; D uncertain. This CDR3 is 11 amino acids long. The germline V and J ends were trimmed by 4 bases and 8 bases, with 11 bases remaining between them. Germline V gives CDR1 DFQATT, CDR2 SNEGSKA (reference sequence). The CDR3 here is CSATSVGGYTF. In nucleotides, the CDR3 is TGCAGTGCTACCTCCGTTGGAGGCTACACCTTC.

In its sample, this clone was seen once. The J gene is TRBJ2-3, the V gene TRBV18, with D hard to call. Trimming removed 4 bases at V and 4 bases at J, with 6 bases between. CDR3 length equals 12 residues. CDR1 and CDR2 (germline): KGHSH, LQKENI. This CDR3 reads CASSRVPDTQYF. The CDR3 nucleotides read TGTGCCAGCTCACGCGTACCAGATACGCAGTATTTT.

This chain connects TRBV9 to TRBJ1-1; no clear D gene. Trimming removed 3 bases from V and 1 base from J, with 13 bases in between. The CDR3 has 15 residues. The germline V gene has CDR1 SGDLS and CDR2 YYNGEE. In DNA, the CDR3 is TGTGCCAGCAGCGCCGGCCAGGCTGCGAACACTGAAGCTTTCTTT. Its translation is CASSAGQAANTEAFF.

The rearrangement links TRBV27 to TRBJ1-2, with D tentatively TRBD1 (5 bases). The CDR3 covers 15 residues. Trimming pared 5 bases from V and 0 bases from J, leaving 13 bases between. Germline-derived CDR1 and CDR2 are MNHEY and SMNVEV (reference sequence). CDR3 sequence (DNA): TGTGCCAGCAGTCAAAAGAGGACAACTAACTATGGCTACACCTTC. Amino acids: CASSQKRTTNYGYTF.

The V call is TRBV5-6, the J call TRBJ1-1, with unresolved D. Trimming removed 1 base at V and 8 bases at J, with 6 bases between. The germline V gene encodes CDR1 SGHDT and CDR2 YYEEEE. There are 11 residues in the CDR3. In DNA form, the CDR3 reads TGTGCCAGCAGCTTGCAAGAGGAAGCTTTCTTT. It specifies CASSLQEEAFF.

The V call is TRBV30, the J call TRBJ2-7, with 8 bases fitting TRBD1. This CDR3 has 15 amino acids. The V and J ends lost 0 bases and 4 bases, in that order; junction bases with no gene match: 8. CDR1 is GTSNPN, CDR2 SVGIG, per germline (reference sequence). The CDR3 nucleotides read TGTGCCTGGAGTGTTGGGGGCAGGGGGCAGTACGAGCAGTACTTC. Translation gives CAWSVGGRGQYEQYF.

In this sample, this clone turned up once. This chain joins TRBV7-9 and TRBJ1-2; the match to TRBD1 covers 12 bases. The germline gives CDR1 SEHNR, CDR2 FQNEAQ (reference sequence). This CDR3 is 13 amino acids long. V shed 4 bases and J 14 bases; nucleotides not matched to a gene: 8. CDR3 DNA: TGTGCCAGCAGCTCCGGGACAGGGGGCGCGAGAACCTTC. As protein: CASSSGTGGARTF. Supplemented by reference TRBV7-9 and TRBJ1-2, the full variable domain reads DTGVSQNPRHKITKRGQNVTFRCDPISEHNRLYWYRQTLGQGPEFLTYFQNEAQLEKSRLLSDRFSAERPKGSFSTLEIQRTEQGDSAMYLCASSSGTGGARTFGSGTRLTVV.

The rearrangement joins TRBV13 to TRBJ2-7; weak D call: TRBD2 (5 bases). The CDR3 has 13 residues. The V gene lost 3 bases and the J gene lost 5 bases, with 11 bases spanning the gap. CDR1 and CDR2 (germline): PRHDT, FYEKMQ (reference sequence). The CDR3 loop is CASSFSSVHEQYF. For the CDR3, the DNA is TGTGCCAGCAGCTTCAGTAGCGTCCACGAGCAGTACTTC. Supplemented by reference TRBV13 and TRBJ2-7, the full variable domain reads AAGVIQSPRHLIKEKRETATLKCYPIPRHDTVYWYQQGPGQDPQFLISFYEKMQSDKGSIPDRFSAQQFSDYHSELNMSSLELGDSALYFCASSFSSVHEQYFGPGTRLTVT.

The rearrangement links TRBV6-5 to TRBJ1-2; D is perhaps TRBD1 (6 bases). The ends were cut back, 5 bases at V and 6 bases at J, with 16 bases in the middle. The germline CDR1 and CDR2 sequences are MNHEY and SVGAGI. The CDR3 covers 14 residues. The CDR3 DNA reads as TGTGCCAGCAGTACTGGGGGGGGGCGTAATGGCTACACCTTC. Encoded protein: CASSTGGGRNGYTF.

The chain employs TRBV18 and TRBJ2-2; 9 bases match TRBD1. The germline V gene encodes CDR1 KGHSH and CDR2 LQKENI. The CDR3 totals 15 residues. J was trimmed by 4 bases and V by 4 bases; bases with no gene match: 4. The CDR3, as DNA: TGTGCCAGCTCACAAGGGACAGGGCTCACCGGGGAGCTGTTTTTT. Translated: CASSQGTGLTGELFF.

The chain couples TRBV10-1 to TRBJ2-1; the match to TRBD2 covers 7 bases. CDR1 and CDR2 from the germline V gene are WNHNN and SYGVQD (reference sequence). V lost 6 bases to trimming and J lost 2 bases; unmatched junction nucleotides: 4. This CDR3 region has 14 residues. Here the CDR3 reads CASSGGSPYNEQFF. The CDR3 region has the DNA TGCGCCAGCAGCGGGGGGTCCCCCTACAATGAGCAGTTCTTC.

The rearrangement joins TRBV19 to TRBJ1-3; a possible D gene is TRBD1 (5 bases). This CDR3 spans 14 amino acids. Deletions cut 5 bases from V and 2 bases from J, with 10 bases between. Germline V gene lookup returns CDR1 LNHDA and CDR2 SQIVND (reference sequence). The DNA of the CDR3 is TGTGCCAGTAGTCAGGGTTCTCCTGGAAACACCATATATTTT. It encodes CASSQGSPGNTIYF.

This chain joins TRBV6-5 and TRBJ1-5; 7 bases line up with TRBD1. CDR3 length: 13 amino acids. Looked up from germline, CDR1 is MNHEY and CDR2 is SVGAGI. V shed 11 bases and J 4 bases; nucleotides not matched to a gene: 8. CDR3 protein: CACQGDRNQPQHF. Written as DNA, the CDR3 is TGTGCCTGCCAGGGGGACAGAAATCAGCCCCAGCATTTT.